This T cell receptor beta chain came from a study of T cell responses to AZD1222 COVID-19 vaccine. The study, taken as a whole, reports: The study identified only six AZD1222 recipients as seropositive at baseline. Among the donors, most were white British and more were female, and clonal diversity was possibly underestimated. Spike-specific TCR depth and breadth grew after two AZD1222 doses. Unmutated variant regions are reportedly the target of nearly half of TCRs that are spike-specific.

On this clone itself: Its antigen remains unknown.

In germline, CDR1 is SQVTM, CDR2 ANQGSEA. This CDR3 spans 14 amino acids. J gave up 10 bases and V 6 bases, and 13 bases lay outside the gene matches. Clones were read by immunoSEQ multiplex PCR, and TCRdb kept only the in-frame ones, dropping some. The table records some 200,000 clones, approximately 91% of them present only once. V and J are TRBV29-1 and TRBJ1-5, with TRBD1 matching 9 bases. The clonotype comes from an adult in good health. Sequenced material: peripheral blood, taken on day 0 of AZD1222 vaccination. The CDR3 bases are TGCAGCGTCGCCGATGAGACAGGGGGAAATCCCCAGCATTTT. Its translation is CSVADETGGNPQHF.